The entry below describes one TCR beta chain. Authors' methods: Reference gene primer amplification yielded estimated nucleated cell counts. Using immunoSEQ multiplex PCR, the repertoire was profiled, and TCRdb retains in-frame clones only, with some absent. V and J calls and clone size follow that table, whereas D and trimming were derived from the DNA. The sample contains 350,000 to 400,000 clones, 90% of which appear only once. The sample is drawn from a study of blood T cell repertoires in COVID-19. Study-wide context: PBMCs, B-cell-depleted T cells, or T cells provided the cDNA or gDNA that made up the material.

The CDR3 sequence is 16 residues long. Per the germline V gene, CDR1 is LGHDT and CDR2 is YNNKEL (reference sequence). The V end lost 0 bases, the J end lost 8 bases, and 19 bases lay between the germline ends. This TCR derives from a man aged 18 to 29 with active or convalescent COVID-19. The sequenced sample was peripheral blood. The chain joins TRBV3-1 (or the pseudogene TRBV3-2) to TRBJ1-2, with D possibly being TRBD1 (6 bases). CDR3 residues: CASSQEGQGPRRGYTF. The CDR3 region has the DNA TGTGCCAGCAGCCAAGAGGGGCAGGGGCCACGGAGAGGCTACACCTTC.